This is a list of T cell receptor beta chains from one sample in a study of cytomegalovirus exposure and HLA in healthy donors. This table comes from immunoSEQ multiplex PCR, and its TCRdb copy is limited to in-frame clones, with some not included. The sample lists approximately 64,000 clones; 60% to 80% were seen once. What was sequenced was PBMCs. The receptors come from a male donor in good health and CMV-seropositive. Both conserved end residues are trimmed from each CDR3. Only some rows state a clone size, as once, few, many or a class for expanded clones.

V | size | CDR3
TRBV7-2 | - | ASSLAIGEQF
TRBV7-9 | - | ASSEGTGFYTGELF
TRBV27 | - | ASSYRGSRDEQF
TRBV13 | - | ASSSSTDTQY
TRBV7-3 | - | ASSVTGGVRTDTQY
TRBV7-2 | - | ASSLGAGEAETQY
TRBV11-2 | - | ASSLEGAGEQF
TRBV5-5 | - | ASSSLEGIYGYT
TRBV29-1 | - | SVENSSGGASYEQY
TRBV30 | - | AWIRGGPELNRGYT
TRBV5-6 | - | ASSLSHLNEQF
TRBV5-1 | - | ASSRRQGWETQY
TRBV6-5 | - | ASSPNKGGIQY
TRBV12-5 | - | ASGSGLAGDYSGNTIY
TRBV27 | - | ASRESSLEQY
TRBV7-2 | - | ASRKTGGNEQF
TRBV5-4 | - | ASSLQGAVIYEQY
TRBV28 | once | ASSLQGARGYT
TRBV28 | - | ASSFGDRKNTEAF
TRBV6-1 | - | ASSEAGLWQY
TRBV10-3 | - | AISATSGGPINEQF
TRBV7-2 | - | ASSPSGGYEQY
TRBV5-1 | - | ASSLAQAQETQY
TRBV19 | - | ASSLRSGYT
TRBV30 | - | AWSGGPTSGYT
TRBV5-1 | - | ASSFGTGEGYT
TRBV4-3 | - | ASSQGRGEKLF
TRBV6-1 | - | ASSVQGRSEAF
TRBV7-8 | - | ASSTSSQYTIY